Below, one T cell receptor (beta chain) is given with its context. This clone is categorized as medium-sized (0.01 to 0.1%). The clone's antigen remains unknown. Base-call qualities are not available, and no considerably larger clone is one nucleotide away. The sample belongs to a study of OX40 agonist ivuxolimab in advanced cancers. Study-level background: The costimulatory receptor OX40 (CD134) was targeted by ivuxolimab, a fully human IgG2 agonistic monoclonal antibody. Of the 50 to 55 patients in dose escalation, 19 had hepatocellular carcinoma, around 15 had melanoma, 9 had renal cell carcinoma and 9 had head and neck cancer. Intravenous ivuxolimab was administered to patients every 2 weeks at six dose levels: 0.01, 0.1, 0.3, 1.5, 3 and 10 mg/kg. Peripheral TCRbeta sequencing aimed to test whether ivuxolimab altered TCR sequence diversity and caused clonal T-cell expansion. A male proportion of around 83% and a mean age of roughly 55 years, ranging from about 23 to 90, were recorded for the dose-escalation cohort. Partial responses were achieved by three dose-escalation patients, of whom one had hepatocellular carcinoma and two had cutaneous melanoma. The paper reports the monotherapy dose-escalation portion (N of about 52 patients) of the phase I ivuxolimab trial. Prior anti-PD-1, anti-PD-L1 or anti-CTLA-4 therapy was permitted, and checkpoint inhibitors had been received by roughly 40% of dose-escalation patients.

Genomic DNA was isolated from the sorted cells so that the TCRbeta CDR3 region could be sequenced. The immunoSEQ Assay was used to sequence the TCRbeta CDR3 regions. The clones in this table, taken by TCRdb from immuneACCESS, are in-frame only. Not every clone is retained; where verified, under half of the shortfall comes from an unresolved V gene, and the cause of the rest is unknown. For this sample there are roughly 61,000 clones; approximately 90% appear just once. The leading ten clones occupy around 0.37% of the sample. Overall study outcomes, separate from this receptor: The antigen specificity of the clonally expanded peripheral T cells was not determined. In the 0.1-3.0 mg/kg groups, partial responders were among the patients with the lowest normalized peripheral clonal expansion, particularly in CD8+ T cells. After ivuxolimab, more expanded clones were found on average in CD8+ T cells than in CD4+ T cells. Low levels of normalized T-cell clonal expansion were also seen in some patients who did not respond. Clonal expansion of both CD4+ and CD8+ blood T cells was observed from baseline to week 6 at doses 0.1 to 3.0 mg/kg.

Based on the germline V gene, the CDR1 and CDR2 sequences are SQVTM and ANQGSEA. The cysteine opens and the phenylalanine closes a CDR3 of 13 amino acids. Of the read, only the CDR3 DNA is kept; its 39 bases are in frame from base 1. V is cut by 4 bases and J by 3 bases, and the space between the germline ends is 10 bases. The trial excluded patients who had a history of autoimmune disease or who were on systemic immunosuppression. In every dose cohort, peripheral blood was drawn for TCR sequencing at baseline, cycle 4 day 1, and cycle 7 day 1. The samples were drawn from a first-in-human, open-label, multicenter phase I dose-escalation trial of ivuxolimab. The trial enrolled adults with locally advanced or metastatic head and neck squamous cell, hepatocellular, melanoma or renal cell carcinoma. Before TCR sequencing, CD4+ T cells and CD8+ T cells from peripheral blood were sorted into separate populations.

The rearrangement combines TRBV29-1 with TRBJ1-5; the D gene is perhaps TRBD1, on 6 matching bases. Here the sequenced sample was CD4+ or CD8+ T cells sorted from blood, taken in a trial of the OX40 agonist ivuxolimab. The clonotype originates from an adult with an advanced solid tumor such as melanoma, head and neck, liver or kidney cancer. The CDR3 in this case is CSVGGGYNQPQHF. The DNA reads as follows: TGCAGCGTTGGGGGGGGCTACAATCAGCCCCAGCATTTT.